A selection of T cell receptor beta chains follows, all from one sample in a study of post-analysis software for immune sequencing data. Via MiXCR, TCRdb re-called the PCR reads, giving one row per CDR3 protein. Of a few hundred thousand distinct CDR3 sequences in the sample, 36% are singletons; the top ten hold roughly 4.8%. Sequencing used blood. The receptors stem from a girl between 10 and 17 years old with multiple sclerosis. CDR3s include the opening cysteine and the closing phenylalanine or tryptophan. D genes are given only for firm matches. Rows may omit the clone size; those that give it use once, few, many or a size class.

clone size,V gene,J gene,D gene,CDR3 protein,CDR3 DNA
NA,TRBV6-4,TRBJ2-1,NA,CASCVQGNAYNEQFF,TGTGCCAGCTGTGTCCAGGGAAATGCCTACAATGAGCAGTTCTTC
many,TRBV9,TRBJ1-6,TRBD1,CASSVGQGGGSPLHF,TGTGCCAGCAGCGTAGGACAGGGAGGGGGATCACCCCTCCACTTT
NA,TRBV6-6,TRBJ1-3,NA,CASSFLSGVSGNTIYF,TGTGCCAGCAGTTTCTTATCAGGGGTCTCAGGAAACACCATATATTTT
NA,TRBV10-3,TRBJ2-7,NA,CAISESGERRTYEQYF,TGTGCCATCAGTGAGTCGGGGGAGCGAAGGACCTACGAGCAGTACTTC
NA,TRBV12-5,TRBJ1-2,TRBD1,CASAQGADYGYTF,TGTGCTAGTGCCCAGGGGGCGGACTATGGCTACACCTTC
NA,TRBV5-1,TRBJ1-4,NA,CASSLTGPANEKLFF,TGCGCCAGCAGCTTAACAGGGCCGGCTAATGAAAAACTGTTTTTT
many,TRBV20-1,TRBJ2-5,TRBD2,CSTSLGGLAVQETQYF,TGCAGTACTTCCTTAGGGGGACTAGCGGTTCAAGAGACCCAGTACTTC
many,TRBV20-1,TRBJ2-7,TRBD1,CSASNLQGYEQYF,TGCAGTGCAAGCAATTTACAGGGGTACGAGCAGTACTTC
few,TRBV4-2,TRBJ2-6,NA,CASSQEKDRSGANVLTF,TGTGCCAGCAGCCAAGAAAAGGATAGGTCTGGGGCCAACGTCCTGACTTTC
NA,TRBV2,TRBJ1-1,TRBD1,CASSVGQGNAEAFF,TGTGCCAGCAGTGTGGGACAGGGTAACGCTGAAGCTTTCTTT
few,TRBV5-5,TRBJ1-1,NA,CASSGLQSPNTEAFF,TGTGCCAGCAGCGGATTACAGAGCCCGAACACTGAAGCTTTCTTT
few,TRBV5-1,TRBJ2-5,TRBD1,CASSNGDRVETQYF,TGCGCCAGCAGCAACGGGGACAGGGTGGAGACCCAGTACTTC
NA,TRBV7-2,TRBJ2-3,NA,CASSLTLSQGDTQYF,TGTGCCAGCAGCTTAACTCTCTCTCAGGGGGATACGCAGTATTTT
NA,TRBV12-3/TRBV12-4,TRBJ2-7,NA,CASRPDGEEYEQYF,TGTGCCAGCAGACCCGACGGGGAAGAGTACGAGCAGTACTTC
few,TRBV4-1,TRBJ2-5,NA,CASSQQGYETQYF,TGCGCCAGCAGCCAACAGGGTTACGAGACCCAGTACTTC
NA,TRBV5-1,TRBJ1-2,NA,CASSQRQLGDGYTF,TGCGCCAGCAGCCAACGCCAGTTGGGGGATGGCTACACCTTC
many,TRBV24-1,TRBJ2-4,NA,CATSDLGARQYF,TGTGCCACCAGTGACCTGGGGGCTAGGCAGTACTTC
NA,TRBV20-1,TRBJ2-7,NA,CSARALQTPRDYEQYF,TGCAGTGCTAGAGCTCTCCAGACACCGAGGGACTACGAGCAGTACTTC
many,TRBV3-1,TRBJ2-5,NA,CASSQDPYIQETQYF,TGTGCCAGCAGCCAAGATCCCTACATCCAAGAGACCCAGTACTTC
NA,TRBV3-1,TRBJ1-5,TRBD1,CASSHTGAQGQPQHF,TGTGCCAGCAGCCACACAGGGGCTCAGGGTCAGCCCCAGCATTTT
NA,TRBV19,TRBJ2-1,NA,CASSIGGLRVYNEQFF,TGTGCCAGTAGTATAGGGGGGTTGAGGGTCTACAATGAGCAGTTCTTC
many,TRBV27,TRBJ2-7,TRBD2,CASSQGLGNYEQYF,TGTGCCAGCAGTCAGGGACTAGGGAACTACGAGCAGTACTTC
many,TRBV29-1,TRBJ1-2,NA,CSAEEGGYTF,TGCAGCGCTGAGGAGGGGGGCTACACCTTC
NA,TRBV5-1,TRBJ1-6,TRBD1,CASSNRQGANSPLHF,TGCGCCAGCAGCAACCGACAGGGGGCGAATTCACCCCTCCACTTT
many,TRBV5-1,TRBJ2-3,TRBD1,CASAVDRVEDTQYF,TGCGCCAGCGCCGTGGACAGGGTCGAAGATACGCAGTATTTT
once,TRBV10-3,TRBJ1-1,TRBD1,CAISESTGGGKAFF,TGTGCCATCAGTGAGTCGACAGGGGGCGGCAAAGCTTTCTTT
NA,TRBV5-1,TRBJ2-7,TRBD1,CASSWAGQGNYEQYF,TGCGCCAGCAGCTGGGCGGGACAGGGAAACTACGAGCAGTACTTC
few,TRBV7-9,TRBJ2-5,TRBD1,CASSLGTGTGTNEQYF,TGTGCCAGCAGCTTAGGTACCGGGACAGGGACGAATGAGCAGTACTTC
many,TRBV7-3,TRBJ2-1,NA,CASSLFTSRPYNEQFF,TGTGCCAGCAGCTTATTTACTAGCCGACCCTACAATGAGCAGTTCTTC
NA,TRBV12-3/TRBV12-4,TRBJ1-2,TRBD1,CAIAETGVIDYGYTF,TGTGCCATCGCCGAGACAGGGGTCATCGACTATGGCTACACCTTC
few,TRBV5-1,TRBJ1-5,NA,CASSLDPVLGQPQHF,TGCGCCAGCAGCCTAGACCCGGTACTGGGACAGCCCCAGCATTTT
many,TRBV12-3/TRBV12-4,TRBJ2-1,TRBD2,CASSRGVQFF,TGTGCCAGCAGTCGGGGGGTGCAGTTCTTC
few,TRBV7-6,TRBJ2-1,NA,CASSHPNNEQFF,TGTGCCAGCAGCCATCCAAACAATGAGCAGTTCTTC
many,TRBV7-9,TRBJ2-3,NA,CATSTDTQYF,TGTGCCACATCCACAGATACGCAGTATTTT
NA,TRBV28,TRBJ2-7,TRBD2,CASSTLGRGSSYEQYF,TGTGCCAGCAGCACTCTTGGGAGGGGAAGCTCCTACGAGCAGTACTTC
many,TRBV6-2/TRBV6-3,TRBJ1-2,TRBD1,CASRGTANYGYTF,TGTGCCAGCAGGGGGACAGCTAACTATGGCTACACCTTC
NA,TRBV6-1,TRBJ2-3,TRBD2,CASSELLAGDRDTQYF,TGTGCCAGCAGTGAATTATTAGCGGGAGATCGGGATACGCAGTATTTT
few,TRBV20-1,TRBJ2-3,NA,CSVTGAWSTDTQYF,TGCAGTGTCACGGGAGCCTGGTCGACAGATACGCAGTATTTT
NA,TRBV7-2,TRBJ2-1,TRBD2,CASSLWTSGANVQFF,TGTGCCAGCAGCCTATGGACTAGCGGGGCCAATGTGCAGTTCTTC
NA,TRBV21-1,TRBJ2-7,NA,CASSKDPDEQYF,TGTGCCAGCAGCAAAGACCCGGACGAGCAGTACTTC
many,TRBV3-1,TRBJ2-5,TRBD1,CASSQPRDRGRRETQYF,TGTGCCAGCAGCCAACCCCGTGACAGGGGGCGCCGGGAGACCCAGTACTTC
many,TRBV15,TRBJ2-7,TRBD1,CATSKDRGYEQYF,TGTGCCACCAGCAAAGACAGGGGTTACGAGCAGTACTTC
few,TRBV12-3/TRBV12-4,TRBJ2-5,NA,CASSCWGDGETQYF,TGTGCCAGCAGTTGCTGGGGGGACGGGGAGACCCAGTACTTC
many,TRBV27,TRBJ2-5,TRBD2,CASNHRGSGRLETQYF,TGTGCCAGCAATCACCGTGGTAGCGGGAGATTAGAGACCCAGTACTTC
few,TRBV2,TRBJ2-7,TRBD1,CASRTTGGLSEQYF,TGTGCCAGCAGGACAACAGGGGGCTTGTCCGAGCAGTACTTC
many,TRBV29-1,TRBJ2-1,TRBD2,CSVEDLTSGRARRYNEQFF,TGCAGCGTTGAAGATCTGACTAGCGGGAGGGCCAGGCGCTACAATGAGCAGTTCTTC
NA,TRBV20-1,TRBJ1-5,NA,CSAYNRRQNQPQHF,TGCAGTGCTTATAACAGGAGGCAAAATCAGCCCCAGCATTTT
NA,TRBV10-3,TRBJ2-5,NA,CAISVYPLRGVRQETQYF,TGTGCCATCAGTGTCTATCCACTGAGGGGGGTTCGGCAAGAGACCCAGTACTTC
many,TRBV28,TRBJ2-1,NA,CASSLAAQTGTYNEQFF,TGTGCCAGCAGTTTGGCCGCCCAGACAGGAACCTACAATGAGCAGTTCTTC
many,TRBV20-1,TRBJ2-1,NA,CSAQRYTTFQFF,TGCAGTGCCCAGAGGTACACGACTTTTCAGTTCTTC
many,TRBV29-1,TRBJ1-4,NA,CSVEGREKLFF,TGCAGCGTTGAAGGCCGCGAAAAACTGTTTTTT
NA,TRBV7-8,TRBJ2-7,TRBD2,CASSVRDYQYF,TGTGCCAGCAGCGTCCGGGACTACCAGTACTTC
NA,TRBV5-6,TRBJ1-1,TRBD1,CASSLGGTGNTEAFF,TGTGCCAGCAGCTTGGGAGGGACAGGGAACACTGAAGCTTTCTTT
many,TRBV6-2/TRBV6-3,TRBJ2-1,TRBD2,CASSYSTWTSGSLNEQFF,TGTGCCAGCAGTTACTCGACTTGGACTAGCGGGAGCTTGAATGAGCAGTTCTTC
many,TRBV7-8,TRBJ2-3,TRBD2,CASSPGTSGRAEDTQYF,TGTGCCAGCAGCCCAGGGACTAGCGGGAGGGCCGAAGATACGCAGTATTTT
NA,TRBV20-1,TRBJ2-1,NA,CSARDSPLGEQFF,TGCAGTGCTAGAGATTCTCCCTTAGGGGAGCAGTTCTTC
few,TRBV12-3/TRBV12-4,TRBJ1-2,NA,CAGTPSRGLTPGYTF,TGTGCCGGCACCCCCAGCCGGGGCCTAACGCCTGGCTACACCTTC